The 11 T cell receptor beta chains below all came from one sample that was sequenced in a study of human T cells and chemical hapten exposure. Each CDR3 protein is one row after TCRdb ran MiXCR on the RACE reads. The data show under 450,000 distinct CDR3 sequences, with around 6% seen just once and around 5.6% held by the top ten. The time point here: patch test 2, 6 weeks after DPC sensitization. Treatment in this sample: therapeutic diphenylcyclopropenone sensitization with weekly scalp DPC. Sequences were derived from whole blood, sampled in connection with sensitization to the hapten diphenylcyclopropenone (DPC). These receptors were taken from a woman aged 18-29 years with alopecia areata. Some clones in this sample may be carry-over from other donors' samples.

This clonotype was recorded a few times. Relative to the germline gene, one junction end is altered; a read error may explain this. The chain employs TRBV3-1 and TRBJ2-1, with 16 nucleotides matching TRBD2. The CDR3 consists of 15 residues. Germline lookup yields CDR1 LGHDT and CDR2 YNNKEL (reference sequence). The CDR3 sequence: CASSRSQGLAGGGVF. CDR3 DNA sequence: TGTGCCAGCAGCCGATCACAGGGACTAGCGGGAGGGGGGGTCTTC.

This clonotype was picked up many times. V gene TRBV18 combines with J gene TRBJ1-6, with D uncertain. The germline gives CDR1 KGHSH, CDR2 LQKENI. The CDR3 totals 14 residues. Trimming left V 10 bases short and J 8 bases short, with 18 bases between. This CDR3 is CATLPGRTDSPLHF. The DNA of the CDR3 is TGTGCCACCCTACCTGGACGCACAGATTCACCCCTCCACTTT.

This clonotype was counted only a few times. The rearrangement joins TRBV6-1 to TRBJ1-6; 7 nucleotides agree with TRBD1. V trimming: 1 base; J trimming: 0 bases; junction bases outside the gene matches: 6. The CDR3 is 18 residues long. CDR1 MNHNS and CDR2 SASEGT come from the germline V gene. CDR3 sequence reads: CASSEGTGRSSYNSPLHF. For the CDR3, the DNA is TGTGCCAGCAGTGAAGGGACAGGACGTAGCTCCTATAATTCACCCCTCCACTTT.

This chain joins TRBV5-6 and TRBJ2-7; weak D call: TRBD1 (5 bases). V lost 4 bases to trimming and J lost 3 bases, with 11 bases between them. CDR1 is SGHDT and CDR2 is YYEEEE in the germline V gene. There are 13 residues in the CDR3. The CDR3 nucleotides are TGTGCCAGCAGCCCCGGACACGACTACGAGCAGTACTTC. Protein sequence: CASSPGHDYEQYF.

The rearrangement joins TRBV2 to TRBJ1-1; a possible D gene is TRBD1 (6 bases). This CDR3 comprises 14 residues. Trimming stripped 5 bases from V and 2 bases from J, with 12 bases between. Germline CDR1 reads SNHLY; CDR2 reads FYNNEI. The CDR3 DNA reads TGTGCCAGCAGTAACAGGGACATTAACACTGAAGCTTTCTTT. Amino acids: CASSNRDINTEAFF.

This chain connects TRBV6-1 to TRBJ2-4; D call uncertain. The CDR3 totals 14 residues. Per the germline V gene, CDR1 is MNHNS and CDR2 is SASEGT. V lost 2 bases and J lost 0, with 5 bases in between. The DNA of the CDR3 is TGTGCCAGCAGTGAATCCCTAGCCAAAAACATTCAGTACTTC. It codes for CASSESLAKNIQYF.

This sequence joins TRBV6-6 and TRBJ2-1, with 7 bases aligning to TRBD1. Germline V lookup: CDR1 MNHNY, CDR2 SVGAGI (reference sequence). CDR3 length equals 13 residues. V lost 8 bases to trimming and J lost 4 bases; unmatched junction nucleotides: 5. The CDR3 is CASSRGQYNEQFF. In DNA form, the CDR3 reads TGTGCCAGCTCAAGGGGGCAGTACAATGAGCAGTTCTTC.

At least ten counts were recorded for this clonotype. The gene calls are TRBV10-3 and TRBJ2-3; 7 nucleotides line up with TRBD1. The germline CDR1 and CDR2 sequences are ENHRY and SYGVKD. The CDR3 loop spans 16 amino acids. V trimming: 0 bases; J trimming: 0 bases; junction bases outside the gene matches: 3. The CDR3 is CAISESKGASTDTQYF. CDR3 nucleotide sequence: TGTGCCATCAGTGAGTCGAAGGGGGCTAGCACAGATACGCAGTATTTT.

This clonotype has ten or more counts. The chain carries TRBV4-1 and TRBJ1-1; no clear D gene. V gave up 1 base and J gave up 6 bases, with 9 bases separating them. The CDR3 covers 13 residues. CDR1 and CDR2 from the germline V gene are MGHRA and YSYEKL. This CDR3 is CASSQAAGAEAFF. As DNA, the CDR3 is TGCGCCAGCAGCCAAGCAGCGGGCGCTGAAGCTTTCTTT.

This clonotype was found a few times. CDR3 in DNA: TGTGCCACATACTCCCTAGCGGGGCCTGTAGATGAGCAGTTCTTC. It is translated as CATYSLAGPVDEQFF. This chain uses TRBV27 with TRBJ2-1; TRBD2 matches 9 bases. Germline-derived CDR1 and CDR2 are MNHEY and SMNVEV (reference sequence). This CDR3 spans 15 amino acids. The V and J ends lost 10 bases and 8 bases, in that order; junction bases with no gene match: 15.

The table lists this clonotype with many counts. V usage is TRBV2 and J usage is TRBJ1-5, with a weak D call TRBD1 (5 bases). The germline gives CDR1 SNHLY, CDR2 FYNNEI. This CDR3 comprises 14 residues. The V gene lost 2 bases and the J gene lost 11 bases, with 16 bases spanning the gap. CDR3 nucleotides: TGTGCCAGCAGTGAATTTCAGGGTTACAGGACCCAGCATTTT. This encodes CASSEFQGYRTQHF. The whole variable domain, remainder taken from reference TRBV2 and TRBJ1-5, is EPEVTQTPSHQVTQMGQEVILRCVPISNHLYFYWYRQILGQKVEFLVSFYNNEISEKSEIFDDQFSVERPDGSNFTLKIRSTKLEDSAMYFCASSEFQGYRTQHFGDGTRLSIL.